A single sample gave rise to the 11 T cell receptor beta chains below, sequenced in a study of a mutant IDH1 vaccine in newly diagnosed glioma. The data were produced by immunoSEQ multiplex PCR, yet TCRdb's version contains in-frame clones alone and is incomplete. The table has more than 25,000 clones, about 90% seen once. Time point: week 5, during vaccination. Every single dose of the vaccine, 300 ug of mutant IDH1 20-mer peptide, came with topical imiquimod. These receptors lack a known antigen. Sequencing was performed on PBMCs, taken from a glioma patient whose treatment included an IDH1 peptide vaccine. Receptors were obtained from a man in his late teens or twenties with glioma.

The V call is TRBV4-3, the J call TRBJ2-7; D is tentatively TRBD1 or TRBD2 (5 bases each). The V end lost 0 bases, the J end lost 2 bases, and 11 bases lay between the germline ends. The CDR3 runs 15 residues. Germline CDR1 reads LGHNA; CDR2 reads YSLEER. This chain's CDR3 is CASSQERGSTYEQYF. In DNA form, the CDR3 reads TGCGCCAGCAGCCAAGAGAGGGGCAGTACCTACGAGCAGTACTTC.

The chain joins TRBV30 to TRBJ1-2; no clear D gene. This CDR3 has 15 amino acids. The germline gives CDR1 GTSNPN, CDR2 SVGIG (reference sequence). V gave up 0 bases and J gave up 0 bases, with 11 bases separating them. CDR3 in amino acids: CAWSVLGTTNYGYTF. The CDR3 DNA reads TGTGCCTGGAGTGTACTGGGAACTACTAACTATGGCTACACCTTC.

J is TRBJ2-7 and V is TRBV7-9, with 7 positions matching TRBD2. Germline CDR1 is SEHNR and CDR2 is FQNEAQ (reference sequence). With 4 bases clipped from V and 0 bases from J, the junction kept 9 bases outside the gene matches. The CDR3 sequence is 16 residues long. The CDR3 nucleotides read TGTGCCAGCAGCTCTCTGACTAGCCGGCACTCCTACGAGCAGTACTTC. Its protein is CASSSLTSRHSYEQYF.

This sequence joins TRBV21-1 and TRBJ1-1. TRBV21-1 is described as a pseudogene. The CDR3 sequence is 17 residues long. CDR3 coding DNA: TGTGCCAGCAGCAAAGTTGGGGTAGGGCTCATGAACACTGAAGCTTTCTTT. It is translated as CASSKVGVGLMNTEAFF.

The chain joins TRBV4-1 to TRBJ2-6; D gene uncertain. The CDR3 is made up of 16 amino acids. V was clipped by 2 bases and J by 3 bases, with 11 bases between them. Germline loops: CDR1 MGHRA, CDR2 YSYEKL. CDR3 bases: TGCGCCAGCAGCCAACTAAACACACTTGGGGCCAACGTCCTGACTTTC. As protein: CASSQLNTLGANVLTF.

This clone was seen a handful of times. The V gene is TRBV25-1, the J gene TRBJ1-1; no clear D. The germline gives CDR1 MGHDK, CDR2 SYGVNS. V lost 10 bases to trimming and J lost 1 base, with 22 bases between them. There are 16 residues in the CDR3. The CDR3 DNA follows: TGTGCCACCCGACGGCCGGCTGTACGCTCGAACACTGAAGCTTTCTTT. This encodes CATRRPAVRSNTEAFF.

In its sample, this clone was seen a few times. The V gene is TRBV6-5, the J gene TRBJ1-1; the D is unclear. The CDR3 totals 15 residues. V was pared by 0 bases and J by 3 bases, with 11 bases between. Germline V gives CDR1 MNHEY, CDR2 SVGAGI. The CDR3 DNA sequence: TGTGCCAGCAGTTACTCGACGGTTGAGGACACTGAAGCTTTCTTT. It specifies CASSYSTVEDTEAFF.

In this sample, this clone turned up once. DNA of the CDR3: TGTGCCTGGAGTGTAGGGGGGCGTCAGCCCCAGCATTTT. Protein: CAWSVGGRQPQHF. The V call is TRBV30, the J call TRBJ1-5; D may be TRBD1 (6 bases). The V end lost 0 bases, the J end lost 6 bases, and 9 bases lay between the germline ends. This CDR3 has 13 residues. CDR1 is GTSNPN, CDR2 SVGIG, per germline (reference sequence).

There are a few counts of this clone. The chain joins TRBV5-1 to TRBJ1-1; D is perhaps TRBD1 (6 bases). Trimming stripped 3 bases from V and 0 bases from J, with 9 bases between. Looked up from germline, CDR1 is SGHRS and CDR2 is YFSETQ. This CDR3 has 14 residues. The chain's CDR3 is CASSSGTLNTEAFF. The CDR3 DNA reads as TGCGCCAGCAGCTCGGGGACATTGAACACTGAAGCTTTCTTT.

The chain uses TRBV4-1 and TRBJ2-1; TRBD2 matches 11 bases. Per germline, CDR1 MGHRA and CDR2 YSYEKL. Trimming took 4 bases from V and 8 from J; bases not matched to a gene: 13. The CDR3 spans 17 residues. DNA of the CDR3: TGCGCCAGCAGCCTCATAGCGGGAGGGCCCCTAATCCATGAGCAGTTCTTC. Residues: CASSLIAGGPLIHEQFF.

V usage is TRBV27 and J usage is TRBJ2-7; no clear D gene. Trimming took off 0 bases at V and 4 bases at J, with 7 bases between the two ends. The CDR3 totals 13 residues. CDR1 and CDR2 (germline): MNHEY, SMNVEV (reference sequence). CDR3 DNA: TGTGCCAGCAGTTTATCGTATCCTTACGAGCAGTACTTC. It is translated as CASSLSYPYEQYF.